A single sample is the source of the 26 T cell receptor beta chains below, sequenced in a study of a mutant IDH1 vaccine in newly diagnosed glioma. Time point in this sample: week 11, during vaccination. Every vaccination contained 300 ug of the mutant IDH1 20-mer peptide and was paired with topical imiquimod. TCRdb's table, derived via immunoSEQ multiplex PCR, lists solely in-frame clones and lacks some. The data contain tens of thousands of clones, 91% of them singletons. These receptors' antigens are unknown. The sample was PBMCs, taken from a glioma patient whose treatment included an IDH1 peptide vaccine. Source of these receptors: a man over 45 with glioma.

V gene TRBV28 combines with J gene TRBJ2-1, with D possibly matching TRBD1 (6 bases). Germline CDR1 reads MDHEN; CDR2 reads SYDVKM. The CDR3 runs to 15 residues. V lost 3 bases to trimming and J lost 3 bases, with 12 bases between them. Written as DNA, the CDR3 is TGTGCCAGCAGTTTCCCAGGGGAACTCTACAATGAGCAGTTCTTC. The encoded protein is CASSFPGELYNEQFF.

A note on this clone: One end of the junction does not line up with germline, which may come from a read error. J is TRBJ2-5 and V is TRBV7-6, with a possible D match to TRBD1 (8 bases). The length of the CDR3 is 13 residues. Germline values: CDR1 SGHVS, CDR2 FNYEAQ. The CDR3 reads CASSYRGEGTLDF. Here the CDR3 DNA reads TGTGCCAGCAGCTACAGGGGGGAGGGAACCTTAGACTTC.

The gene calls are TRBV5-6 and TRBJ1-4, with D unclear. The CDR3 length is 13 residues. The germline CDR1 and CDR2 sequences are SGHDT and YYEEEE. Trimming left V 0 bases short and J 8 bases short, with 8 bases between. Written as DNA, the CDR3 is TGTGCCAGCAGCTTGGGCCAAGCAGAAAAACTGTTTTTT. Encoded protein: CASSLGQAEKLFF.

The CDR3 nucleotides read TGTGCCAGCAGCCCTAAATTTATTCGAACTTATGGCTACACCTTC. Protein product: CASSPKFIRTYGYTF. The genes are TRBV28 and TRBJ1-2, with D unresolved. The germline V gene encodes CDR1 MDHEN and CDR2 SYDVKM. Trimming left V 6 bases short and J 5 bases short, with 19 bases between. This CDR3 comprises 15 residues.

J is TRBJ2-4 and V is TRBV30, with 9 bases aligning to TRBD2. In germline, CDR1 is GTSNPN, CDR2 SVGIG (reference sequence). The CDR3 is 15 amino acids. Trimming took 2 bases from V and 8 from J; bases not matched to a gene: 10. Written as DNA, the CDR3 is TGTGCCTGGAGTCCCCTTAGCGGGAGATCGGACATTCAGTACTTC. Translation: CAWSPLSGRSDIQYF.

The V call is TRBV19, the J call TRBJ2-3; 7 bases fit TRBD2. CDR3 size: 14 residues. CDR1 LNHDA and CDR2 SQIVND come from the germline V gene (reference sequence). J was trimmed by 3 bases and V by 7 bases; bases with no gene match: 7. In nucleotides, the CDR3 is TGTGCCAGTACTCGGGGGGTTGGTACAGATACGCAGTATTTT. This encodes CASTRGVGTDTQYF.

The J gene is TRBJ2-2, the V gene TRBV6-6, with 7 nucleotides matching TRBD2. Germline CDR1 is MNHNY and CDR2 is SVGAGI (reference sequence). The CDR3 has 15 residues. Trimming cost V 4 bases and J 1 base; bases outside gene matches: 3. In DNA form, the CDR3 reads TGTGCCAGCAGTTCTAGCGGAGTGAACACCGGGGAGCTGTTTTTT. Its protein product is CASSSSGVNTGELFF.

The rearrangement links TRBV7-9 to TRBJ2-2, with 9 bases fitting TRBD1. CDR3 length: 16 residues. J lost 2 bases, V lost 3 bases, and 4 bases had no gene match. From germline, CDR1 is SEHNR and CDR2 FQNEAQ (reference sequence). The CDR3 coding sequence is TGTGCCAGCAGCTTGTTGGGACAGGGCAACACCGGGGAGCTGTTTTTT. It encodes CASSLLGQGNTGELFF.

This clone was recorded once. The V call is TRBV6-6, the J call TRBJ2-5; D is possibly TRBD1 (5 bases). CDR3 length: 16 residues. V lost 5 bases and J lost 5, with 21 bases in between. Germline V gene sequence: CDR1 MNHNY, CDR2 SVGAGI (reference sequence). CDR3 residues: CASSTPLGRAGETQYF. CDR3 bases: TGTGCCAGCAGTACCCCCTTAGGCAGGGCCGGGGAGACCCAGTACTTC.

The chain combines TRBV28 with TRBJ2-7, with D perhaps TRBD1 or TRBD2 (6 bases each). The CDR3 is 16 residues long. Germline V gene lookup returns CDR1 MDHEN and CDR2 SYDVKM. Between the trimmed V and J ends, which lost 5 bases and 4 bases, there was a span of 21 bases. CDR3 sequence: CASSTPQVGGGYEQYF. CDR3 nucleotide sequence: TGTGCCAGCAGTACCCCCCAGGTGGGGGGCGGGTACGAGCAGTACTTC.

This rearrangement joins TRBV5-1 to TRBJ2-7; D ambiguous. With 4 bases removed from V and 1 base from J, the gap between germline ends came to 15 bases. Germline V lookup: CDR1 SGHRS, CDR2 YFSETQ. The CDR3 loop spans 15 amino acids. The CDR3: CASSRGTGLSYEQYF. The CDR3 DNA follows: TGCGCCAGCAGCCGCGGAACCGGCCTATCCTACGAGCAGTACTTC.

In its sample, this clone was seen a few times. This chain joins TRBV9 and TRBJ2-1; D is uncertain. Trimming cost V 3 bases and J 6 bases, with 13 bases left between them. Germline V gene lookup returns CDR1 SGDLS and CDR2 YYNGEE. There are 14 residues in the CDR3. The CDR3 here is CASSDGQNFNEQFF. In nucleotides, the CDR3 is TGTGCCAGCAGCGACGGGCAGAACTTCAATGAGCAGTTCTTC. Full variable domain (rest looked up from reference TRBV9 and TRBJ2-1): DSGVTQTPKHLITATGQRVTLRCSPRSGDLSVYWYQQSLDQGLQFLIQYYNGEERAKGNILERFSAQQFPDLHSELNLSSLELGDSALYFCASSDGQNFNEQFFGPGTRLTVL.

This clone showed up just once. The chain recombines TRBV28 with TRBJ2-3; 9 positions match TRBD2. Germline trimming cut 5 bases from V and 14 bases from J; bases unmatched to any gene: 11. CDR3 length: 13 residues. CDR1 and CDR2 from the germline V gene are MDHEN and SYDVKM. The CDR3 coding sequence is TGTGCCAGCAGTCTCGCCTATAGCGGGAGTGGGTATTTT. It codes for CASSLAYSGSGYF.

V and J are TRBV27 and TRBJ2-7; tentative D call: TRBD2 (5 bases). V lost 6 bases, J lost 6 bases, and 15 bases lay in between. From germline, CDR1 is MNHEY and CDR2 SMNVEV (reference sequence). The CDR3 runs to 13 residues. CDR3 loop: CASSLMAGAEQYF. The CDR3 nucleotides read TGTGCCAGCAGCCTGATGGCGGGTGCCGAGCAGTACTTC.

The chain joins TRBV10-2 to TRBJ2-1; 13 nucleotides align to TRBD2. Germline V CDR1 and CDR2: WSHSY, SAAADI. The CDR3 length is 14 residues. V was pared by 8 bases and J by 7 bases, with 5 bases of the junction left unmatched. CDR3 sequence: CASRTSGGGNEQFF. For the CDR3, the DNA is TGCGCCAGCCGGACTAGCGGGGGAGGTAATGAGCAGTTCTTC.

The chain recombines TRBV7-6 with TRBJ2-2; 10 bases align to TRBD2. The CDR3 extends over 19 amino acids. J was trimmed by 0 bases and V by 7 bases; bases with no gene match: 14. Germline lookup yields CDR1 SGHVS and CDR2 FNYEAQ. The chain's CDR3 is CASTRRGSGGAANTGELFF. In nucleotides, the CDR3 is TGTGCCAGCACTCGACGGGGGAGCGGGGGGGCCGCGAACACCGGGGAGCTGTTTTTT.

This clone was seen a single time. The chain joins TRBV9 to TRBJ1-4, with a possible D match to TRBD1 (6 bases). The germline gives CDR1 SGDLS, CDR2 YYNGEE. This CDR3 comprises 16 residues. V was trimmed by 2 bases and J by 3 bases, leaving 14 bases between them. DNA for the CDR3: TGTGCCAGCAGCGTCGGCCGACAGGTGTCTAATGAAAAACTGTTTTTT. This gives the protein CASSVGRQVSNEKLFF.

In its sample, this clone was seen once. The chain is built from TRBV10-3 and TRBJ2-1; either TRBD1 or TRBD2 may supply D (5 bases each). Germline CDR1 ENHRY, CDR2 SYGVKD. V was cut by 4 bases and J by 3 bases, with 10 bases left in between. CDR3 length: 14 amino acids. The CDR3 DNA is TGTGCCATCAGTGTCCGGGACGACTACAATGAGCAGTTCTTC. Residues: CAISVRDDYNEQFF.

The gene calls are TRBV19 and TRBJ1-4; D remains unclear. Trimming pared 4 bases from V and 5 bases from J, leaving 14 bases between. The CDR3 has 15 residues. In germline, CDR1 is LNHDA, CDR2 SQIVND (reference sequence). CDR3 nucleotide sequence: TGTGCCAGTAGTACCCAGTTCCGTTTAAATGAAAAACTGTTTTTT. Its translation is CASSTQFRLNEKLFF.

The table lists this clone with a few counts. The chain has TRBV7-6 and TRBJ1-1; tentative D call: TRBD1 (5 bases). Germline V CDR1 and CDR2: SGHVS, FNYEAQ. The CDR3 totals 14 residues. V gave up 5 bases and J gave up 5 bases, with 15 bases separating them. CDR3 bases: TGTGCCAGCAGCGCCACAGGCTCCAGAACTGAAGCTTTCTTT. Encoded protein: CASSATGSRTEAFF.

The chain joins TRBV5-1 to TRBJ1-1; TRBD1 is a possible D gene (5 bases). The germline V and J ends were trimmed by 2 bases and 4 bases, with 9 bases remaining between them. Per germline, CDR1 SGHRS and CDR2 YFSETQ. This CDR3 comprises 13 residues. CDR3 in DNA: TGCGCCAGCAGCTTCGGTGGGGGCACTGAAGCTTTCTTT. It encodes CASSFGGGTEAFF.

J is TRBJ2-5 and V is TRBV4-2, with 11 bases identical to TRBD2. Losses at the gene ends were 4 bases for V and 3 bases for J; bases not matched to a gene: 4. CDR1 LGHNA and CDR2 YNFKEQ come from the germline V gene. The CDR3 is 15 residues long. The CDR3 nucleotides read TGTGCCAGCAGCCGCCCGGGACTAGCGGAAGAGACCCAGTACTTC. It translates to CASSRPGLAEETQYF.

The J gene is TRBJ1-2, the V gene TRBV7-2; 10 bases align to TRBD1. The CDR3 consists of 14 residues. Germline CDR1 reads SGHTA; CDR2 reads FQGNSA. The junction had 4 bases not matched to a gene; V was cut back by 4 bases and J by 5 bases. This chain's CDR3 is CASSSGQGEYGYTF. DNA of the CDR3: TGTGCCAGCAGCTCCGGACAGGGGGAGTATGGCTACACCTTC.

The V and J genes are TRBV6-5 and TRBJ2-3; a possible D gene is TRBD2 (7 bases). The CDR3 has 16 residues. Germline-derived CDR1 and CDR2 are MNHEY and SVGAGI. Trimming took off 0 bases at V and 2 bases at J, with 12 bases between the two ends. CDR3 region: CASSYSRRGATDTQYF. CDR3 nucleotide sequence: TGTGCCAGCAGTTACTCGAGACGGGGGGCCACAGATACGCAGTATTTT.

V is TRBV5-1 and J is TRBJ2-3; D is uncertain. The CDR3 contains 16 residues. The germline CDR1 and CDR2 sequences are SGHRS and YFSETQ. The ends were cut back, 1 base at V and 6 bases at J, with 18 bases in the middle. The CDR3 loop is CASSLNPGGAVDTQYF. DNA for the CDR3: TGCGCCAGCAGCTTGAATCCCGGCGGTGCCGTGGATACGCAGTATTTT.

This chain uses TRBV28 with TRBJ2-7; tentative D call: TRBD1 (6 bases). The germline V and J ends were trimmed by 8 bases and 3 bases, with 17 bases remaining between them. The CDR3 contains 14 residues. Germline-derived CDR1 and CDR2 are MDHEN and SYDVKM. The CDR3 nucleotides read TGTGCCAGCCGACAAACGGGACACCTCTACGAGCAGTACTTC. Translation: CASRQTGHLYEQYF.